This T cell receptor (beta chain) appears in the sequencing data of a study of shared clonotypes between healthy human individuals. Germline V CDR1 and CDR2: SGHTA, FQGNSA. CDR3 length: 15 residues. The V gene end was trimmed by 1 base and the J gene end by 2 bases; junction bases not matched to a gene: 3. All donors qualified as healthy HIV-negative adults and had experienced no recent acute infections or vaccinations. With CCR7-negative CD45RA+ TemRA cells, CD45RO+ cells were combined in CD8 memory. Study-level results: The small donor group covered limited genetic and exposure diversity.

About this clone: Its antigen is not identified. Other DNA sequences within the sample encode an identical CDR3.

Per the study methods: ImmunoSEQ output held junction-only sequences without quality scores, so filtering differed. Data came from immunoSEQ multiplex PCR; TCRdb stores just in-frame clones and leaves some out. V and J calls and clone size are those listed in that table; D and trimming were worked out from the DNA. The data contain hundreds of thousands of clones, about 96% of them singletons. The source of this sequence is a young man in good health. The sample taken for sequencing was memory CD8+ T cells sorted from blood. Subset here: CD45RO+ cells pooled with CCR7-negative TemRA cells. This chain connects TRBV7-2 to TRBJ2-7; TRBD2 agrees at 9 bases. This chain's CDR3 is CASSLELAGPYEQYF. The DNA of the CDR3 is TGTGCCAGCAGCTTAGAACTAGCGGGTCCCTACGAGCAGTACTTC.